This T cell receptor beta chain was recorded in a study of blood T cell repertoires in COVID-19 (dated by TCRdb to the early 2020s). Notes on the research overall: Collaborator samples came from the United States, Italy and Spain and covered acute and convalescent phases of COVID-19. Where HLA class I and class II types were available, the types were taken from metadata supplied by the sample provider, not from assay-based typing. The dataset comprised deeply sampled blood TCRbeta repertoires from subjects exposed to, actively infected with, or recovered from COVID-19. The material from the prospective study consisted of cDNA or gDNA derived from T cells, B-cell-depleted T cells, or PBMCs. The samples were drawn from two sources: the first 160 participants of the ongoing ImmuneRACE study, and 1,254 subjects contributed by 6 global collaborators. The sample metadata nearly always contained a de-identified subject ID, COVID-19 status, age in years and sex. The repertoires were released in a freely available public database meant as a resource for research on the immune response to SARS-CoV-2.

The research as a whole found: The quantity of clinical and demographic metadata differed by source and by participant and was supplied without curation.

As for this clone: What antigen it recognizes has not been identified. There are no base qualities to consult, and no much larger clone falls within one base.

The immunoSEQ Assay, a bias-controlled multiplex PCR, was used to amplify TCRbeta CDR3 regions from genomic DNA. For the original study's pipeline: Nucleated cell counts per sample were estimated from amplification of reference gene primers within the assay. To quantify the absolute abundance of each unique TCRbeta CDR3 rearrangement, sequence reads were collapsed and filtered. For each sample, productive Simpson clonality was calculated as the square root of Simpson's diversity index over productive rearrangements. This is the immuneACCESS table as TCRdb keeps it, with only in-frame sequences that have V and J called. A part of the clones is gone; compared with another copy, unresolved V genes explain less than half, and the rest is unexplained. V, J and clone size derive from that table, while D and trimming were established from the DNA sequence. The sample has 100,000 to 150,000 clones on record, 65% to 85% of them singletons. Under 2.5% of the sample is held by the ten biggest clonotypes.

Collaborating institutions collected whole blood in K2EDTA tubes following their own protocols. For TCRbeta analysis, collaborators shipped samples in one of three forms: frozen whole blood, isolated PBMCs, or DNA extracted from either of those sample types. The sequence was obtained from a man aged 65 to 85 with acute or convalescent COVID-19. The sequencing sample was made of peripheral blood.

The CDR3 protein is CASSFRIRAEAFF. At the DNA level, the sequence is TGTGCCAGCAGCTTTCGAATTCGCGCTGAAGCTTTCTTT. The sequence links TRBV5-6 to TRBJ1-1, with no confidently assigned D gene. V and J lose 2 bases and 6 bases, and a span of 11 bases separates them. In the germline V gene, CDR1 corresponds to SGHDT and CDR2 to YYEEEE. The CDR3 sequence holds 13 residues, the cysteine and phenylalanine included. Of all the DNA, just the CDR3 is kept, 39 bases in frame from base 1.